This is a list of T cell receptor beta chains from one sample in a study of immune reconstitution after stem cell transplant in scleroderma. TCRdb re-analysed the RT-PCR reads in MiXCR, keeping a single row per CDR3 protein. The data contain under 2,000 distinct CDR3 sequences, approximately 4% of them singletons. Sampling took place before or after autologous hematopoietic stem cell transplantation (not recorded which). These receptors came from a male donor with systemic sclerosis. CDR3s include the opening cysteine and the closing phenylalanine or tryptophan. The D gene is left open where the match is weak. Not all rows give a size; the values are once, few, many and, for expanded clones, a class.

j_call	v_call	d_call	clone_size	cdr3_aa	cdr3_nt
TRBJ1-1	TRBV12-3/TRBV12-4	NA	medium-sized	CASSDFGGVTEAFF	TGTGCCAGCAGCGACTTCGGTGGGGTAACTGAAGCTTTCTTT
TRBJ2-3	TRBV20-1	TRBD1	medium-sized	CSARSLTGGVTDTQYF	TGCAGTGCTAGATCTTTGACAGGGGGCGTCACAGATACGCAGTATTTT
TRBJ1-1	TRBV5-1	NA	few	CASSLVYGAAEAFF	TGCGCCAGCAGCTTGGTTTATGGGGCAGCTGAAGCTTTCTTT
TRBJ2-1	TRBV7-2	NA	few	CAGSLSTEYNEQFF	TGTGCCGGCAGCTTAAGCACAGAATACAATGAGCAGTTCTTC
TRBJ2-2	TRBV28	NA	medium-sized	CASHTREKRTGELFF	TGTGCCTCCCACACCAGGGAGAAAAGAACCGGGGAGCTGTTTTTT
TRBJ1-1	TRBV4-3	TRBD1	medium-sized	CASRTGTGVGTEAFF	TGCGCCAGCAGAACCGGGACAGGGGTCGGCACTGAAGCTTTCTTT
TRBJ2-5	TRBV6-6	NA	medium-sized	CASSRVETQYF	TGTGCCAGCAGTAGGGTGGAGACCCAGTACTTC
TRBJ2-1	TRBV3-1	NA	medium-sized	CASSPRDPSYNEQFF	TGTGCCAGCAGCCCACGGGACCCCTCCTACAATGAGCAGTTCTTC
TRBJ2-7	TRBV6-2/TRBV6-3	NA	few	CASRLKNRPPSYEQYF	TGTGCCAGCAGACTCAAAAACAGGCCTCCCTCCTACGAGCAGTACTTC
TRBJ1-1	TRBV7-6	TRBD1	medium-sized	CASSPTGVNTEAFF	TGTGCCAGCAGCCCTACAGGGGTAAATACTGAAGCTTTCTTT
TRBJ2-5	TRBV10-2	NA	medium-sized	CASMSGEETQYF	TGCGCCAGCATGTCGGGAGAAGAGACCCAGTACTTC
TRBJ2-1	TRBV20-1	TRBD2	medium-sized	CSARLAGGPLNEQFF	TGCAGTGCTCGACTAGCGGGAGGGCCTTTGAATGAGCAGTTCTTC
TRBJ2-3	TRBV19	NA	medium-sized	CASSISRGSDTQYF	TGTGCCAGTAGTATTTCGCGGGGCTCAGATACGCAGTATTTT
TRBJ2-5	TRBV5-1	NA	medium-sized	CASSSQGQETQYF	TGCGCCAGCAGCTCCCAGGGACAAGAGACCCAGTACTTC
TRBJ1-2	TRBV20-1	NA	NA	CSASGQYYGYTF	TGCAGTGCTAGTGGACAGTACTATGGCTACACCTTC
TRBJ2-5	TRBV5-5	TRBD2	few	CASSLAPSGQETQYF	TGTGCCAGCAGCTTGGCCCCTAGCGGACAAGAGACCCAGTACTTC
TRBJ2-1	TRBV20-1	NA	medium-sized	CSARGEGEQFF	TGCAGTGCTAGAGGAGAAGGAGAGCAGTTCTTC
TRBJ2-3	TRBV20-1	NA	medium-sized	CSARVAGTDTQYF	TGCAGTGCTAGAGTTGCAGGCACAGATACGCAGTATTTT
TRBJ2-3	TRBV20-1	TRBD1	medium-sized	CSASPRQGDTQYF	TGCAGTGCTAGTCCGCGACAGGGGGATACGCAGTATTTT
TRBJ2-3	TRBV10-2	NA	medium-sized	CASSAGYRESDLWAQYF	TGCGCCAGCAGTGCAGGGTACAGGGAATCGGACCTATGGGCGCAGTATTTT
TRBJ1-5	TRBV29-1	NA	medium-sized	CSVGGTGGQPQHF	TGCAGCGTTGGGGGAACAGGTGGGCAGCCCCAGCATTTT
TRBJ2-7	TRBV11-2	NA	large	CASSLDPTSTYEQYF	TGTGCCAGCAGCTTAGATCCCACCAGTACCTACGAGCAGTACTTC
TRBJ2-3	TRBV14	NA	medium-sized	CASSPGWAEQVADTQYF	TGTGCCAGCAGCCCTGGGTGGGCGGAACAGGTAGCAGATACGCAGTATTTT
TRBJ2-7	TRBV30	TRBD2	medium-sized	CAWNSKRLAGGDSYEQYF	TGTGCCTGGAATTCAAAGAGGCTAGCGGGAGGGGACTCCTACGAGCAGTACTTC
TRBJ2-7	TRBV9	TRBD2	medium-sized	CASSVSGRADYEQYF	TGTGCCAGCAGCGTAAGCGGGAGGGCCGACTACGAGCAGTACTTC
TRBJ2-3	TRBV20-1	NA	medium-sized	CSARGAVGGTDTQYF	TGCAGTGCTCGGGGCGCGGTCGGGGGCACAGATACGCAGTATTTT
TRBJ2-3	TRBV7-2	NA	medium-sized	CASSTPLRRTDTQYF	TGTGCCAGCAGTACACCTTTACGACGCACAGATACGCAGTATTTT
TRBJ2-7	TRBV29-1	NA	large	CSVEGSGSNYEQYF	TGCAGCGTTGAGGGGTCCGGGTCCAACTACGAGCAGTACTTC
TRBJ2-6	TRBV24-1	NA	medium-sized	CATSAGSGANVLTF	TGTGCCACCAGTGCAGGTTCTGGGGCCAACGTCCTGACTTTC
TRBJ2-5	TRBV6-5	NA	medium-sized	CASSEPGLQETQYF	TGTGCCAGCAGTGAACCGGGACTCCAAGAGACCCAGTACTTC
TRBJ1-5	TRBV5-5	NA	medium-sized	CASSLEGDRHQPQHF	TGTGCCAGCAGCTTGGAGGGGGACCGCCATCAGCCCCAGCATTTT
TRBJ2-7	TRBV28	NA	medium-sized	CASRRPGQEQYF	TGTGCCAGCAGGAGACCCGGACAGGAGCAGTACTTC
TRBJ1-2	TRBV12-3/TRBV12-4	NA	medium-sized	CASSFQGSYGYTF	TGTGCCAGCAGTTTTCAGGGTTCATATGGCTACACCTTC
TRBJ1-5	TRBV6-2/TRBV6-3	NA	large	CASSFSGATQPQHF	TGTGCCAGCAGTTTCTCAGGGGCAACTCAGCCCCAGCATTTT
TRBJ2-3	TRBV29-1	TRBD1	medium-sized	CSDLTGGGTQYF	TGCAGCGACCTAACAGGGGGCGGTACGCAGTATTTT
TRBJ2-7	TRBV5-1	TRBD1	medium-sized	CASSWGQGGYYEQYF	TGCGCCAGCAGCTGGGGACAGGGGGGGTACTACGAGCAGTACTTC
TRBJ1-2	TRBV12-3/TRBV12-4	TRBD1	medium-sized	CASSGLIGTGFGWGYGYTF	TGTGCCAGCAGTGGACTTATCGGGACAGGGTTTGGTTGGGGATATGGCTACACCTTC
TRBJ1-1	TRBV5-1	NA	medium-sized	CASSSDTEAFF	TGCGCCAGCAGCTCTGACACTGAAGCTTTCTTT
TRBJ2-5	TRBV5-6	NA	medium-sized	CASSLDIQETQYF	TGTGCCAGCAGCTTGGATATCCAAGAGACCCAGTACTTC
TRBJ2-7	TRBV20-1	TRBD2	medium-sized	CSARSRRPSGSLSGYEQYF	TGCAGTGCTAGAAGTCGGCGACCTAGCGGGAGCTTGAGTGGCTACGAGCAGTACTTC
TRBJ2-7	TRBV5-1	NA	medium-sized	CASSPRGEAREQYF	TGCGCCAGCAGCCCTAGGGGGGAGGCGCGCGAGCAGTACTTC
TRBJ2-5	TRBV6-1	TRBD1	medium-sized	CASSEVGTDASKTQYF	TGTGCCAGCAGTGAAGTCGGGACAGATGCATCTAAGACCCAGTACTTC
TRBJ2-1	TRBV2	NA	large	CASTRAIVDEQFF	TGTGCCAGTACTAGGGCAATAGTCGATGAGCAGTTCTTC
TRBJ2-2	TRBV12-3/TRBV12-4	NA	medium-sized	CASSLWTPNTGELFF	TGTGCCAGCAGTTTATGGACACCGAACACCGGGGAGCTGTTTTTT
TRBJ2-3	TRBV6-2/TRBV6-3	NA	NA	CASSYSIGETQYF	TGTGCCAGCAGTTACTCGATTGGCGAAACGCAGTATTTT
TRBJ2-5	TRBV19	NA	medium-sized	CASSARQFGSETQYF	TGTGCCAGTAGTGCCAGACAGTTTGGGTCGGAGACCCAGTACTTC